These 24 T cell receptor beta chains share one sample of origin, sequenced in a study of blood T cell repertoires in COVID-19. The data were produced by immunoSEQ multiplex PCR, yet TCRdb's version contains in-frame clones alone and is incomplete. The sample has approximately 200,000 clones, roughly 82% seen once; the top ten hold under 5.5%. The sample consisted of peripheral blood. These receptor sequences come from a young woman with acute or convalescent COVID-19.

The chain joins TRBV6-1 to TRBJ2-7; 9 bases agree with TRBD1. This CDR3 region has 13 residues. Trimming cost V 3 bases and J 6 bases; bases outside gene matches: 3. CDR1 is MNHNS and CDR2 is SASEGT in the germline V gene. The DNA for the CDR3 is TGTGCCAGCAGTGATAACAGGGGGCTCGAGCAGTACTTC. Residues: CASSDNRGLEQYF.

This chain uses TRBV6-1 with TRBJ1-1; D not certain. The ends were cut back, 2 bases at V and 6 bases at J, with 13 bases in the middle. The CDR3 loop spans 14 amino acids. Germline-derived CDR1 and CDR2 are MNHNS and SASEGT. The CDR3 spells CASSEQVVVAEAFF. Written as DNA, the CDR3 is TGTGCCAGCAGTGAACAGGTTGTAGTAGCTGAAGCTTTCTTT.

This clone turned up a few times. The chain carries TRBV28 and TRBJ2-2; D may be TRBD1 (6 bases). V was cut by 10 bases and J by 4 bases, with 16 bases left in between. In germline, CDR1 is MDHEN, CDR2 SYDVKM. The CDR3 extends over 14 amino acids. Here the CDR3 DNA reads TGTGCCACTAACAGGGTGAAGGGCACCGGGGAGCTGTTTTTT. This translates into CATNRVKGTGELFF.

J is TRBJ2-5 and V is TRBV27; 9 nucleotides agree with TRBD1. Trimming cost V 6 bases and J 4 bases; bases outside gene matches: 3. Germline loops: CDR1 MNHEY, CDR2 SMNVEV (reference sequence). This CDR3 spans 13 amino acids. The CDR3 DNA follows: TGTGCCAGCAGACAGGGGGCTGCAGAGACCCAGTACTTC. It encodes CASRQGAAETQYF.

The V gene is TRBV6-1, the J gene TRBJ2-4; D gene uncertain. The V gene lost 3 bases and the J gene lost 2 bases, with 14 bases spanning the gap. CDR1 is MNHNS, CDR2 SASEGT, per germline. The CDR3 sequence is 16 residues long. Written as DNA, the CDR3 is TGTGCCAGCAGTGACAGACGGAGCCTAACCAAAAACATTCAGTACTTC. It yields the protein CASSDRRSLTKNIQYF.

This clone was seen a few times. The chain has TRBV19 and TRBJ2-5, with TRBD1 matching 10 bases. CDR1 LNHDA and CDR2 SQIVND come from the germline V gene (reference sequence). V trimming: 9 bases; J trimming: 4 bases; junction bases outside the gene matches: 11. CDR3 length equals 15 residues. The CDR3 region is CASSSWDRGGETQYF. The CDR3 DNA is TGTGCCAGCTCCTCTTGGGACAGGGGAGGAGAGACCCAGTACTTC.

The chain carries TRBV4-1 and TRBJ2-1, with TRBD2 matching over 7 bases. J lost 6 bases, V lost 0 bases, and 8 bases had no gene match. The CDR3 has 16 residues. Germline CDR1 reads MGHRA; CDR2 reads YSYEKL. CDR3 bases: TGCGCCAGCAGCCAAGATTGGACGGGGGGTTTCAATGAGCAGTTCTTC. Translation gives CASSQDWTGGFNEQFF.

V is TRBV7-9 and J is TRBJ2-7; tentatively, D is TRBD1 (6 bases). Germline V gene lookup returns CDR1 SEHNR and CDR2 FQNEAQ (reference sequence). V lost 5 bases and J 6 bases, leaving 11 bases between the germline ends. The CDR3 extends over 12 amino acids. CDR3 region: CASSPQGPEQYF. Here the CDR3 DNA reads TGTGCCAGCAGCCCACAGGGTCCCGAGCAGTACTTC. Complete variable domain (other parts from reference TRBV7-9 and TRBJ2-7): DTGVSQNPRHKITKRGQNVTFRCDPISEHNRLYWYRQTLGQGPEFLTYFQNEAQLEKSRLLSDRFSAERPKGSFSTLEIQRTEQGDSAMYLCASSPQGPEQYFGPGTRLTVT.

The V gene is TRBV12-3 or TRBV12-4, the J gene TRBJ2-5; D may be TRBD2 (5 bases). This CDR3 has 13 residues. The V end was cut by 3 bases, the J end by 2 bases, with 7 bases between. The CDR3 region has the DNA TGTGCCAGCAGTTTTGGACTGCAAGAGACCCAGTACTTC. Protein product: CASSFGLQETQYF.

This clone appeared once. The chain recombines TRBV28 with TRBJ2-1; the D gene is possibly TRBD1 (6 bases). The CDR3 contains 17 residues. Trimming pared 2 bases from V and 10 bases from J, leaving 24 bases between. The germline V gene has CDR1 MDHEN and CDR2 SYDVKM. CDR3 loop: CASSLVQGVRGSWEQFF. The CDR3 DNA follows: TGTGCCAGCAGTTTAGTGCAGGGAGTCAGGGGAAGTTGGGAGCAGTTCTTC.

The chain uses TRBV6-5 and TRBJ2-1, with 9 bases matching TRBD1. Germline CDR1 MNHEY, CDR2 SVGAGI. The V gene end was trimmed by 2 bases and the J gene end by 5 bases; junction bases not matched to a gene: 4. The CDR3 has 15 amino acids. CDR3: CASSYLGQGHNEQFF. The CDR3 DNA follows: TGTGCCAGCAGTTACCTGGGACAGGGTCACAATGAGCAGTTCTTC.

This clone was observed once. The gene calls are TRBV12-5 and TRBJ2-5; no clear D. This CDR3 comprises 11 residues. Trimming left V 4 bases short and J 5 bases short, with 5 bases between. Germline V CDR1 and CDR2: LGHNT, FRNRAP. As DNA, the CDR3 is TGTGCTAGTGGTTCCCCGGAGACCCAGTACTTC. This gives the protein CASGSPETQYF.

The chain employs TRBV30 and TRBJ2-2; D is unclear. The V gene's germline CDR1 is GTSNPN and CDR2 SVGIG (reference sequence). Trimming cost V 3 bases and J 6 bases, with 11 bases left between them. CDR3 size: 13 residues. CDR3 amino acids: CAWRFHNAGELFF. The CDR3 DNA follows: TGTGCCTGGAGGTTTCACAATGCCGGGGAGCTGTTTTTT. The variable domain in full, completed from reference TRBV30 and TRBJ2-2, reads SQTIHQWPATLVQPVGSPLSLECTVEGTSNPNLYWYRQAAGRGLQLLFYSVGIGQISSEVPQNLSASRPQDRQFILSSKKLLLSDSGFYLCAWRFHNAGELFFGEGSRLTVL.

The rearrangement links TRBV2 to TRBJ2-7, with 9 positions matching TRBD1. Germline values: CDR1 SNHLY, CDR2 FYNNEI. V lost 4 bases, J lost 2 bases, and 12 bases stayed unmatched. The length of the CDR3 is 17 residues. The CDR3 coding sequence is TGTGCCAGCAGTGGTAAAACCACAGGGGGCCTAGCCTACGAGCAGTACTTC. The encoded protein is CASSGKTTGGLAYEQYF.

This clone has a handful of counts. V and J are TRBV14 and TRBJ1-6; weak D call: TRBD1 (5 bases). Germline CDR1 and CDR2: SGHDN and FVKESK. The CDR3 extends over 14 amino acids. V lost 3 bases and J 7 bases, leaving 10 bases between the germline ends. In DNA form, the CDR3 reads TGTGCCAGCAGCCAGGGGCGGATGAATTCACCCCTCCACTTT. This gives the protein CASSQGRMNSPLHF.

V usage is TRBV4-1 and J usage is TRBJ1-2; D is perhaps TRBD1 (5 bases). V lost 1 base and J 0 bases, leaving 9 bases between the germline ends. The CDR3 length is 15 residues. CDR1 and CDR2 (germline): MGHRA, YSYEKL. Here the CDR3 reads CASSQGQGSNYGYTF. For the CDR3, the DNA is TGCGCCAGCAGCCAAGGGCAGGGCTCTAACTATGGCTACACCTTC.

This sequence joins TRBV15 and TRBJ1-2; a weak D match, TRBD1 (6 bases). V lost 0 bases and J lost 8, with 10 bases in between. Looked up from germline, CDR1 is LNHNV and CDR2 is YYDKDF (reference sequence). The CDR3 is made up of 13 amino acids. CDR3 loop: CATSRDTGRGYTF. In DNA form, the CDR3 reads TGTGCCACCAGCAGAGATACAGGGAGAGGCTACACCTTC.

V usage is TRBV11-2 and J usage is TRBJ1-2, with 9 bases aligning to TRBD1. V gave up 5 bases and J gave up 7 bases; unmatched junction bases: 11. Germline CDR1 reads SGHAT; CDR2 reads FQNNGV. The CDR3 extends over 15 amino acids. The CDR3 DNA sequence: TGTGCCAGCAGCGCCCTTACAGGGGGCAGGGGTGGCTACACCTTC. Translated: CASSALTGGRGGYTF.

This chain uses TRBV18 with TRBJ1-3; D unclear. Trimming took 2 bases from V and 0 from J, leaving 5 bases between them. Germline-derived CDR1 and CDR2 are KGHSH and LQKENI. The CDR3 length is 14 residues. CDR3 DNA: TGTGCCAGCTCACCAGGCGGCTCTGGAAACACCATATATTTT. Encoded protein: CASSPGGSGNTIYF. Drawing the rest from reference TRBV18 and TRBJ1-3, the complete variable domain is NAGVMQNPRHLVRRRGQEARLRCSPMKGHSHVYWYRQLPEEGLKFMVYLQKENIIDESGMPKERFSAEFPKEGPSILRIQQVVRGDSAAYFCASSPGGSGNTIYFGEGSWLTVV.

The chain employs TRBV28 and TRBJ1-2; D is ambiguous. Trimming cost V 5 bases and J 8 bases, with 15 bases left between them. The CDR3 has 13 amino acids. Germline V CDR1 and CDR2: MDHEN, SYDVKM. The CDR3 loop reads CASSTNGPRGYTF. Here the CDR3 DNA reads TGTGCCAGCAGTACCAACGGTCCTCGCGGCTACACCTTC.

The chain employs TRBV7-9 and TRBJ2-2, with 7 bases identical to TRBD1. CDR1 and CDR2 (germline): SEHNR, FQNEAQ (reference sequence). The CDR3 is 15 residues long. V was pared by 5 bases and J by 4 bases, with 7 bases of the junction left unmatched. CDR3 nucleotide sequence: TGTGCCAGCAGCGTACAGGGGAAGGGCACCGGGGAGCTGTTTTTT. Protein: CASSVQGKGTGELFF.

The chain is built from TRBV3-1 (or the pseudogene TRBV3-2) and TRBJ1-5; the match to TRBD1 covers 7 bases. The germline V gene has CDR1 LGHDT and CDR2 YNNKEL (reference sequence). J was trimmed by 1 base and V by 1 base; bases with no gene match: 1. The CDR3 spans 15 residues. CDR3 bases: TGTGCCAGCAGCCAAGGACAGGGAAGCAATCAGCCCCAGCATTTT. This translates into CASSQGQGSNQPQHF.

This clone was observed a single time. Other DNA sequences within the sample encode an identical CDR3. The chain's CDR3 is CASSSMNTEAFF. The CDR3 DNA reads TGTGCCAGCAGTTCCATGAACACTGAAGCTTTCTTT. The chain is built from TRBV28 and TRBJ1-1; no definite D call. Germline V CDR1 and CDR2: MDHEN, SYDVKM. The CDR3 has 12 residues. V lost 4 bases to trimming and J lost 0 bases, with 3 bases between them.

The chain joins TRBV5-1 to TRBJ2-1; 10 positions agree with TRBD1. Germline CDR1 and CDR2: SGHRS and YFSETQ. V shed 7 bases and J 4 bases; nucleotides not matched to a gene: 8. The CDR3 has 15 amino acids. The CDR3 DNA is TGCGCCAGCCACCTGGGGACAGGGGAATACAATGAGCAGTTCTTC. As protein: CASHLGTGEYNEQFF.